Each of the 18 T cell receptor beta chains below was sequenced from the same sample in a study of graft-versus-host responses after intestinal transplantation. The data were produced by immunoSEQ multiplex PCR, yet TCRdb's version contains in-frame clones alone and is incomplete. The sample has roughly 17,000 clones, 86% seen once; the top ten hold roughly 51%. The sample was bone marrow, taken about 130 days after transplant. Source of these receptors: a human patient who received an intestinal transplant, so some T cells may come from the graft donor.

As concerns this clone: Other DNA variants within this sample encode the same CDR3. The rearrangement uses TRBV5-1 and TRBJ2-1; D could derive from TRBD1 or TRBD2 (6 bases each). The V gene's germline CDR1 is SGHRS and CDR2 YFSETQ. V shed 0 bases and J shed 12 bases, with 10 bases lying between them. The CDR3 runs 12 residues. CDR3 in amino acids: CASSLVGGLQFF. The CDR3 DNA is TGCGCCAGCAGCTTGGTAGGGGGGTTGCAGTTCTTC.

Turning to this clone: Mismatch with germline at one junction end may stem from a read error. This chain joins TRBV9 and TRBJ2-1; TRBD2 agrees at 14 bases. The CDR3 extends over 16 amino acids. Germline CDR1 is SGDLS and CDR2 is YYNGEE. CDR3: CPSSVGGLAGANEQFF. As DNA, the CDR3 is TGTCCCAGCAGCGTAGGGGGACTAGCGGGGGCTAATGAGCAGTTCTTC.

This clone was seen a single time. The V and J genes are TRBV5-6 and TRBJ2-1; D might be TRBD2 (6 bases). The CDR3 is 12 amino acids. V lost 0 bases, J lost 10 bases, and 8 bases lay in between. Germline V gene lookup returns CDR1 SGHDT and CDR2 YYEEEE. The chain's CDR3 is CASSLAGLEQFF. The CDR3 nucleotides are TGTGCCAGCAGCTTGGCCGGACTAGAGCAGTTCTTC.

The chain is built from TRBV7-3 and TRBJ2-7; TRBD2 matches at 7 bases. Germline V lookup: CDR1 SGHTA, CDR2 FQGTGA. Trimming at V came to 2 bases and at J to 3 bases, leaving 1 base not matched to a gene. The CDR3 contains 13 residues. In DNA form, the CDR3 reads TGTGCCAGCAGCTTAGGGACTAACTACGAGCAGTACTTC. It yields the protein CASSLGTNYEQYF.

The V gene is TRBV6-6, the J gene TRBJ2-1; D is undetermined. The CDR3 spans 11 residues. The ends were cut back, 6 bases at V and 4 bases at J, with 4 bases in the middle. Germline V gene sequence: CDR1 MNHNY, CDR2 SVGAGI (reference sequence). The CDR3 DNA reads as TGTGCCAGCAGGGAGTACAATGAGCAGTTCTTC. It specifies CASREYNEQFF.

The chain couples TRBV10-3 to TRBJ1-1, with no clear D. CDR3 length: 14 amino acids. CDR1 is ENHRY, CDR2 SYGVKD, per germline. V lost 2 bases and J 1 base, leaving 8 bases between the germline ends. CDR3 amino acids: CAISEIQKNTEAFF. DNA for the CDR3: TGTGCCATCAGTGAGATCCAGAAGAACACTGAAGCTTTCTTT.

The chain's CDR3 is CASSDGQGNTEAFF. DNA for the CDR3: TGTGCCAGCAGCGACGGACAGGGGAACACTGAAGCTTTCTTT. This chain connects TRBV9 to TRBJ1-1, with 8 positions matching TRBD1. J gave up 1 base and V 3 bases, and 2 bases lay outside the gene matches. Germline V gene lookup returns CDR1 SGDLS and CDR2 YYNGEE. The CDR3 length is 14 residues.

The rearrangement joins TRBV4-1 to TRBJ2-3; no clear D. Looked up from germline, CDR1 is MGHRA and CDR2 is YSYEKL. Trimming stripped 1 base from V and 3 bases from J, with 5 bases between. The CDR3 contains 13 residues. As DNA, the CDR3 is TGCGCCAGCAGCCAAGGTATGACAGATACGCAGTATTTT. It specifies CASSQGMTDTQYF.

This chain uses TRBV11-2 with TRBJ2-3; TRBD1 aligns across 9 bases. Germline V CDR1 and CDR2: SGHAT, FQNNGV. CDR3 length equals 15 residues. V lost 5 bases to trimming and J lost 3 bases; unmatched junction nucleotides: 6. The CDR3 loop reads CASSTQGARTDTQYF. DNA of the CDR3: TGTGCCAGCAGCACACAGGGGGCCAGAACAGATACGCAGTATTTT. The whole variable domain, filled in from reference TRBV11-2 and TRBJ2-3, reads EAGVAQSPRYKIIEKRQSVAFWCNPISGHATLYWYQQILGQGPKLLIQFQNNGVVDDSQLPKDRFSAERLKGVDSTLKIQPAKLEDSAVYLCASSTQGARTDTQYFGPGTRLTVL.

The chain carries TRBV30 and TRBJ2-2, with unresolved D. The germline V gene has CDR1 GTSNPN and CDR2 SVGIG (reference sequence). The ends were cut back, 0 bases at V and 1 base at J, with 6 bases in the middle. The CDR3 loop spans 14 amino acids. The CDR3 is CAWSVRLNTGELFF. CDR3 bases: TGTGCCTGGAGTGTAAGGCTGAACACCGGGGAGCTGTTTTTT.

The chain couples TRBV15 to TRBJ1-2; no reliable D call. The CDR3 contains 12 residues. V was pared by 0 bases and J by 8 bases, with 7 bases between. Germline assignment: CDR1 LNHNV and CDR2 YYDKDF (reference sequence). The chain's CDR3 is CATSRDGVGYTF. CDR3 nucleotide sequence: TGTGCCACCAGCAGAGATGGGGTAGGCTACACCTTC.

This chain joins TRBV4-2 and TRBJ2-7; the match to TRBD2 covers 9 bases. This CDR3 has 15 amino acids. After removal of 1 base from V and 2 bases from J, the junction contained 3 bases not matched to a gene. The germline V gene encodes CDR1 LGHNA and CDR2 YNFKEQ. The DNA of the CDR3 is TGTGCCAGCAGCCAAGGGGCTAGCGGGACCTACGAGCAGTACTTC. Translating it yields CASSQGASGTYEQYF.

The V and J genes are TRBV2 and TRBJ2-5; 10 bases are a match to TRBD2. Germline CDR1 and CDR2: SNHLY and FYNNEI. The CDR3 totals 14 residues. Trimming took 9 bases from V and 5 from J; bases not matched to a gene: 9. CDR3 protein: CARRAAGGRETQYF. The DNA of the CDR3 is TGTGCCAGAAGAGCAGCGGGAGGGCGGGAGACCCAGTACTTC.

V gene TRBV27 combines with J gene TRBJ2-7; 11 nucleotides agree with TRBD1. Losses at the gene ends were 4 bases for V and 4 bases for J; bases not matched to a gene: 3. There are 14 residues in the CDR3. From germline, CDR1 is MNHEY and CDR2 SMNVEV (reference sequence). CDR3 bases: TGTGCCAGCAGTTGGGGGACAGGGGGATACGAGCAGTACTTC. This sequence encodes CASSWGTGGYEQYF.

This chain joins TRBV6-5 and TRBJ2-1; D is possibly TRBD1 or TRBD2 (5 bases each). The CDR3 runs 14 residues. Germline CDR1 is MNHEY and CDR2 is SVGAGI. V was cut by 9 bases and J by 5 bases, with 17 bases left in between. The CDR3 sequence is CASATGRLDNEQFF. The CDR3 DNA is TGTGCCAGTGCCACGGGACGGCTCGACAATGAGCAGTTCTTC.

CDR3 region: CASSAGTGLWPQHF. CDR3 bases: TGTGCCAGCAGTGCAGGGACGGGCCTATGGCCCCAGCATTTT. The J gene is TRBJ1-5, the V gene TRBV25-1, with a tentative D call TRBD1 (5 bases). The CDR3 runs 14 residues. Germline CDR1 MGHDK, CDR2 SYGVNS. V was shortened by 4 bases and J by 9 bases, with 16 bases between the two germline ends.

V is TRBV7-3 and J is TRBJ2-7, with 13 nucleotides matching TRBD2. The CDR3 contains 16 residues. Trimming cost V 2 bases and J 4 bases; bases outside gene matches: 5. Germline lookup yields CDR1 SGHTA and CDR2 FQGTGA. As DNA, the CDR3 is TGTGCCAGCAGCTTATCCGGGACTAGCGGGAATTACGAGCAGTACTTC. Encoded protein: CASSLSGTSGNYEQYF.

The CDR3 protein is CASSQIRNTEAFF. CDR3 coding DNA: TGTGCCAGCTCACAAATACGGAACACTGAAGCTTTCTTT. The V gene is TRBV18, the J gene TRBJ1-1, with no clear D. The V end lost 4 bases, the J end lost 1 base, and 7 bases lay between the germline ends. Germline lookup yields CDR1 KGHSH and CDR2 LQKENI. CDR3 length equals 13 residues.